This T cell receptor beta chain derives from a study of shared clonotypes between healthy human individuals. Study summary: Donor composition was two women and three men, aged 18 to 49.

CD4+ cell separation produced CD45RA+ naive and CD45RA-negative memory subsets. The CDR3 is 15 amino acids. Unmatched junction bases numbered 3, after V lost 5 bases and J lost 2 bases. Looked up from germline, CDR1 is MDHEN and CDR2 is SYDVKM. Assay used: immunoSEQ multiplex PCR; TCRdb lists only in-frame clones, some missing. The sample includes 980,000 or so clones, more than 75% of them seen just once. The sequencing input was memory CD4+ T cells sorted from blood. Subset of the sample: CD45RA-negative fraction. This receptor was taken from a man aged 18-30 years in good health. This rearrangement joins TRBV28 to TRBJ1-5; the match to TRBD1 covers 10 bases. CDR3 sequence reads: CASSRTGGGNQPQHF. The CDR3 nucleotides read TGTGCCAGCAGTCGGACAGGGGGGGGCAATCAGCCCCAGCATTTT.